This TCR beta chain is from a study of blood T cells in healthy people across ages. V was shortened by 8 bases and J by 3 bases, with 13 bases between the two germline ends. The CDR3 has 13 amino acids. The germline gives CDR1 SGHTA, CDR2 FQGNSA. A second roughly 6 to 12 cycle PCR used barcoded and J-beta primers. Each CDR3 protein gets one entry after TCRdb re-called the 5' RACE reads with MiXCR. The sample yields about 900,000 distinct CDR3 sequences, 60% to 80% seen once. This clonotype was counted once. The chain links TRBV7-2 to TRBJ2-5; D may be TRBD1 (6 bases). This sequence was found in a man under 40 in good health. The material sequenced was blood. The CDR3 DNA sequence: TGTGCCAGCCGCCCAAGGACAGAAGAGACCCAGTACTTC. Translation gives CASRPRTEETQYF.